The subject of this entry is one T cell receptor beta chain. This specimen comes from a study of blood T cell repertoires in COVID-19. Study-wide background: Some COVID-19 samples were acute and others convalescent; all came from the United States, Italy and Spain. In each case, the material was cDNA or gDNA derived from T cells, B-cell-depleted T cells, or PBMCs.

Authors' methods: By means of reference gene primer amplification, nucleated cell counts were estimated. Libraries were prepared by immunoSEQ multiplex PCR; TCRdb keeps only in-frame clonotypes and omits some of them. V and J calls and clone size come straight from that table; D and trimming were deduced from the DNA. The sample yields hundreds of thousands of clones, roughly 80% seen once. In germline, CDR1 is SEHNR, CDR2 FQNEAQ (reference sequence). There are 15 residues in the CDR3. Trimming stripped 5 bases from V and 5 bases from J, with 19 bases between. Source material: peripheral blood. V is TRBV7-9 and J is TRBJ2-7; a possible D gene is TRBD1 (6 bases). The origin of this receptor is a woman over 75 with active or convalescent COVID-19. The DNA for the CDR3 is TGTGCCAGCAGCCCCCGGACTGGGGGCCACGACGAGCAGTACTTC. Translated: CASSPRTGGHDEQYF. Filled out from reference TRBV7-9 and TRBJ2-7, the complete variable domain reads DTGVSQNPRHKITKRGQNVTFRCDPISEHNRLYWYRQTLGQGPEFLTYFQNEAQLEKSRLLSDRFSAERPKGSFSTLEIQRTEQGDSAMYLCASSPRTGGHDEQYFGPGTRLTVT.